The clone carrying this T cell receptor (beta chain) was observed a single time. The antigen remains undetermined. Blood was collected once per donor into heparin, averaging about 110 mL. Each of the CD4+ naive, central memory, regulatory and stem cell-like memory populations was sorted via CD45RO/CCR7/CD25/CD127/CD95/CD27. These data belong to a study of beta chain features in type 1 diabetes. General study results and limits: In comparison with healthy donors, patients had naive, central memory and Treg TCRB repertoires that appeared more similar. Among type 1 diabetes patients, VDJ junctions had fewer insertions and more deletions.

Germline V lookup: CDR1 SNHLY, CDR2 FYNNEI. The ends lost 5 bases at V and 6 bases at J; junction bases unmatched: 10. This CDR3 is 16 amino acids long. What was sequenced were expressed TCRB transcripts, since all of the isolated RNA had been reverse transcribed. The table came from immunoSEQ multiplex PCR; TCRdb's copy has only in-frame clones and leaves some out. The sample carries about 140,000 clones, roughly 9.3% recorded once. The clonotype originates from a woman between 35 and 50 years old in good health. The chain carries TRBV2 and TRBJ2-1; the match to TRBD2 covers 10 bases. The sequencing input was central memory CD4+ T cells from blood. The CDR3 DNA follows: TGTGCCAGCAGTCCTTCGAGCGGGGGGGCCGGCAATGAGCAGTTCTTC. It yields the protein CASSPSSGGAGNEQFF.